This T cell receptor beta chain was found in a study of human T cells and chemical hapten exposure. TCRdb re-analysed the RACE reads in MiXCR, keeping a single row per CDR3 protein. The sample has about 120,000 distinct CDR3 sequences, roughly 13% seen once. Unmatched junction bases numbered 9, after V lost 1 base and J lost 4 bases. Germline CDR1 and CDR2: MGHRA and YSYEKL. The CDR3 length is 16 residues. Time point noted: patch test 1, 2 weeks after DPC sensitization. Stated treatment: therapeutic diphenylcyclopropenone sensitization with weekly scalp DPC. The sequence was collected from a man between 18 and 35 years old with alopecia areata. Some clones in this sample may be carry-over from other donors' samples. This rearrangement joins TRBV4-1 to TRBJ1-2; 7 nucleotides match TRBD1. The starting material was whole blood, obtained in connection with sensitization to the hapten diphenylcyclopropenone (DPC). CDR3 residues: CASSQGEGGYGYGYTF. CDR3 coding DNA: TGCGCCAGCAGCCAAGGCGAAGGGGGCTATGGCTATGGCTACACCTTC.